Listed below are T cell receptor beta chains from one sample, sequenced in a study of technical replicates of blood from several donors. Using immunoSEQ multiplex PCR, the repertoire was profiled, and TCRdb retains in-frame clones only, with some absent. In the table there are 65,000 to 90,000 clones, around nine tenths of which are singletons. The sequenced sample was T cells isolated from PBMCs. The receptors derive from a human donor in good health. Each CDR3 is given with its conserved first and last residue. Fields, in order: clone size, D gene, J gene, V gene, CDR3 DNA, CDR3 protein. The D gene is left open where the match is weak. Clone sizes are given selectively: once, few, many, or a class where the clone is expanded.

abundance: NA; d_gene: NA; j_gene: TRBJ2-3; v_gene: TRBV5-4; CDR3nt: TGTGCCAGCAGCAACAGGGCGAGCACAGATACGCAGTATTTT; CDR3aa: CASSNRASTDTQYF
abundance: NA; d_gene: TRBD1; j_gene: TRBJ2-7; v_gene: TRBV7-9; CDR3nt: TGTGCCAGCAGCTTAGTGGGGACAGGGGTGATCGAGCAGTACTTC; CDR3aa: CASSLVGTGVIEQYF
abundance: NA; d_gene: NA; j_gene: TRBJ2-2; v_gene: TRBV10-3; CDR3nt: TGTGCCATCAGTGAGACACGGGGGAACACCGGGGAGCTGTTTTTT; CDR3aa: CAISETRGNTGELFF
abundance: NA; d_gene: NA; j_gene: TRBJ1-6; v_gene: TRBV30; CDR3nt: TGTGCCTGGAGGGGAAGAGGAGGGGAAGACTCACCCCTCCACTTT; CDR3aa: CAWRGRGGEDSPLHF
abundance: NA; d_gene: NA; j_gene: TRBJ1-1; v_gene: TRBV6-1; CDR3nt: TGTGCCAGCAGTGAAGCACGGCAGGAGAACACTGAAGCTTTCTTT; CDR3aa: CASSEARQENTEAFF
abundance: NA; d_gene: TRBD2; j_gene: TRBJ2-3; v_gene: TRBV5-1; CDR3nt: TGCGCCAGCAGCTTGGGGTCGGCTAGCGGGGGAACAGATACGCAGTATTTT; CDR3aa: CASSLGSASGGTDTQYF
abundance: NA; d_gene: NA; j_gene: TRBJ2-7; v_gene: TRBV6-1; CDR3nt: TGTGCCAGCAGTGAAGCGCACAGGGCCATCTACGAGCAGTACTTC; CDR3aa: CASSEAHRAIYEQYF
abundance: few; d_gene: TRBD2; j_gene: TRBJ2-3; v_gene: TRBV11-1; CDR3nt: TGTGCCAGCAGCTTAGGGACTAGCGGGAGCACAGATACGCAGTATTTT; CDR3aa: CASSLGTSGSTDTQYF
abundance: NA; d_gene: TRBD2; j_gene: TRBJ2-7; v_gene: TRBV28; CDR3nt: TGTGCCAGCAGAGCGGGAGGGCCCGACGAGCAGTACTTC; CDR3aa: CASRAGGPDEQYF
abundance: few; d_gene: TRBD1; j_gene: TRBJ1-1; v_gene: TRBV19; CDR3nt: TGTGCCAGTAGTGGCACAGGGGGTCTGAACACTGAAGCTTTCTTT; CDR3aa: CASSGTGGLNTEAFF
abundance: NA; d_gene: TRBD1; j_gene: TRBJ1-2; v_gene: TRBV5-1; CDR3nt: TGCGCCAGCAGCTTGGTAGGGACAGGGGACGGCTACACCTTC; CDR3aa: CASSLVGTGDGYTF
abundance: NA; d_gene: TRBD1; j_gene: TRBJ2-7; v_gene: TRBV13; CDR3nt: TGTGCCAGCAGCTTCCCCGGGACAGGGACCTACGAGCAGTACTTC; CDR3aa: CASSFPGTGTYEQYF
abundance: NA; d_gene: NA; j_gene: TRBJ2-2; v_gene: TRBV9; CDR3nt: TGTGCCAGCAGCGTAGGATACAGGAGCTCGAACACCGGGGAGCTGTTTTTT; CDR3aa: CASSVGYRSSNTGELFF
abundance: few; d_gene: NA; j_gene: TRBJ1-2; v_gene: TRBV4-1; CDR3nt: TGCGCCAGCAGCCTCTACGATCACGACACAGGAGATAACTATGGCTACACCTTC; CDR3aa: CASSLYDHDTGDNYGYTF
abundance: NA; d_gene: TRBD2; j_gene: TRBJ2-4; v_gene: TRBV4-2; CDR3nt: TGTGCCAGCAGCCAAGATAAGGCGGGGGAAAACATTCAGTACTTC; CDR3aa: CASSQDKAGENIQYF
abundance: once; d_gene: NA; j_gene: TRBJ2-1; v_gene: TRBV27; CDR3nt: TGTGCCAGCAGTTTACGTGGGACTGACTCCTACAATGAGCAGTTCTTC; CDR3aa: CASSLRGTDSYNEQFF
abundance: once; d_gene: TRBD2; j_gene: TRBJ2-1; v_gene: TRBV5-1; CDR3nt: TGCGCCAGCAGCTTTCTAGCGGGAGACAATGAGCAGTTCTTC; CDR3aa: CASSFLAGDNEQFF
abundance: NA; d_gene: NA; j_gene: TRBJ1-1; v_gene: TRBV27; CDR3nt: TGTGCCAGCAGTCCACGAGGGGGTATCAACACTGAAGCTTTCTTT; CDR3aa: CASSPRGGINTEAFF
abundance: NA; d_gene: TRBD1; j_gene: TRBJ1-5; v_gene: TRBV7-9; CDR3nt: TGTGCCAGCAGCTTAGCCGGACGGAACGGGACAGGATTCAATCAGCCCCAGCATTTT; CDR3aa: CASSLAGRNGTGFNQPQHF
abundance: NA; d_gene: TRBD2; j_gene: TRBJ2-3; v_gene: TRBV4-1; CDR3nt: TGCGCCAGCAGCCAAGTTGCGGGGGGGCCCACAGATACGCAGTATTTT; CDR3aa: CASSQVAGGPTDTQYF
abundance: NA; d_gene: TRBD2; j_gene: TRBJ2-5; v_gene: TRBV5-4; CDR3nt: TGTGCCAGCAGCTTGGGGCGGGGGGGTCAAGAGACCCAGTACTTC; CDR3aa: CASSLGRGGQETQYF
abundance: NA; d_gene: NA; j_gene: TRBJ2-7; v_gene: TRBV18; CDR3nt: TGTGCCAGCTCACCATTTGACAGCCTCTACGAGCAGTACTTC; CDR3aa: CASSPFDSLYEQYF
abundance: NA; d_gene: TRBD1; j_gene: TRBJ2-7; v_gene: TRBV15; CDR3nt: TGTGCCACCAGCAGAGTCCGGGACAGGAACTACGAGCAGTACTTC; CDR3aa: CATSRVRDRNYEQYF
abundance: NA; d_gene: TRBD1; j_gene: TRBJ1-2; v_gene: TRBV4-1; CDR3nt: TGCGCCAGCAGCCAAGAGGACAGGGAATATGGCTACACCTTC; CDR3aa: CASSQEDREYGYTF
abundance: NA; d_gene: TRBD2; j_gene: TRBJ2-1; v_gene: TRBV7-6; CDR3nt: TGTGCCAGCAGCTTATTGCGCGGGGGGGCCAATGAGCAGTTCTTC; CDR3aa: CASSLLRGGANEQFF
abundance: NA; d_gene: NA; j_gene: TRBJ1-2; v_gene: TRBV4-2; CDR3nt: TGTGCCAGCAGCCAAGATTTACCGGGCAGGATCGCATCGGGGTATGGCTACACCTTC; CDR3aa: CASSQDLPGRIASGYGYTF
abundance: once; d_gene: TRBD2; j_gene: TRBJ2-7; v_gene: TRBV7-2; CDR3nt: TGTGCCAGCATCCCGACTAGCGGGGTACCCTCCTCCTACGAGCAGTACTTC; CDR3aa: CASIPTSGVPSSYEQYF
abundance: NA; d_gene: TRBD1; j_gene: TRBJ2-7; v_gene: TRBV28; CDR3nt: TGTGCCAGCAGTCTCGGGACAGGGAGCTACGAGCAGTACTTC; CDR3aa: CASSLGTGSYEQYF
abundance: once; d_gene: TRBD2; j_gene: TRBJ2-3; v_gene: TRBV5-4; CDR3nt: TGTGCCAGCAGCTTGGATAGCGGGAGCACAGATACGCAGTATTTT; CDR3aa: CASSLDSGSTDTQYF
abundance: NA; d_gene: NA; j_gene: TRBJ1-2; v_gene: TRBV28; CDR3nt: TGTGCCAGCATAGGCCACTTTGGACAGAACTATGGCTACACCTTC; CDR3aa: CASIGHFGQNYGYTF
abundance: NA; d_gene: TRBD2; j_gene: TRBJ2-2; v_gene: TRBV27; CDR3nt: TGTGCCAGCAGTTTATATCGGACTAGCGGGGGGTCCGGGGAGCTGTTTTTT; CDR3aa: CASSLYRTSGGSGELFF
abundance: NA; d_gene: NA; j_gene: TRBJ1-1; v_gene: TRBV2; CDR3nt: TGTGCCAGCAGTCGAAACGGGGGAAACACTGAAGCTTTCTTT; CDR3aa: CASSRNGGNTEAFF
abundance: NA; d_gene: NA; j_gene: TRBJ1-5; v_gene: TRBV6-6; CDR3nt: TGTGCCAGCAGAGAAACATCCCCTAGCAATCAGCCCCAGCATTTT; CDR3aa: CASRETSPSNQPQHF
abundance: NA; d_gene: NA; j_gene: TRBJ1-2; v_gene: TRBV6-5; CDR3nt: TGTGCCAGCAGTTCGTCGGGGGGCTACACCTTC; CDR3aa: CASSSSGGYTF
abundance: once; d_gene: TRBD1; j_gene: TRBJ2-1; v_gene: TRBV13; CDR3nt: TGTGCCAGCAGCCCCAGGGACAGGGGTTACAATGAGCAGTTCTTC; CDR3aa: CASSPRDRGYNEQFF
abundance: NA; d_gene: NA; j_gene: TRBJ2-5; v_gene: TRBV5-1; CDR3nt: TGCGCCAGCAGCTTGGGACTAGGCTTACAAGAGACCCAGTACTTC; CDR3aa: CASSLGLGLQETQYF
abundance: NA; d_gene: TRBD1; j_gene: TRBJ1-1; v_gene: TRBV25-1; CDR3nt: TGTGCCAGCAGTGACCGGACAGGGAGAGCTTTCTTT; CDR3aa: CASSDRTGRAFF